The clone carrying this T cell receptor (beta chain) was seen repeatedly, ten times or more. Its antigen is unknown. The germline V gene encodes CDR1 DFQATT and CDR2 SNEGSKA (reference sequence). Trimming left V 7 bases short and J 2 bases short, with 8 bases between. This CDR3 has 11 residues. The data stem from a study of T cells after posttransplantation cyclophosphamide. Study findings and constraints: Later post-transplant blood repertoires were often dominated by donor CD8+ memory clones. Blood and skin or GI T cell repertoires showed limited TRB overlap. Recipient CMV seropositivity and CMV reactivation strongly tracked TRB clonality.

Profiled with immunoSEQ multiplex PCR; TCRdb holds only in-frame clones, not every one. This sample comprises under 50,000 clones, none seen once only. The sample was PBMCs. This TCR was sampled from a man aged 40-49 years in good health, CMV-negative, and a related stem cell transplant donor. The rearrangement uses TRBV20-1 and TRBJ1-2; TRBD1 might be the D (5 bases). Written as DNA, the CDR3 is TGCAGTGTCCAGGGAAACTATGGCTACACCTTC. Protein product: CSVQGNYGYTF.